This is a list of T cell receptor beta chains from one sample in a study of control samples from healthy donors and cancer patients. Profiling relied on immunoSEQ multiplex PCR, and the TCRdb table lists in-frame clones only, not all of them. The data show tens of thousands of clones, with about 89% seen just once and less than 10% held by the top ten. The sequenced sample consisted of PBMCs. The receptor set was obtained from a woman aged 45-60 years with colorectal cancer. CDR3s include the opening cysteine and the closing phenylalanine or tryptophan. Fields, in order: J gene, clone size, D gene, V gene, CDR3 DNA, CDR3 protein. D genes are given only for firm matches. Part of the rows lack a size; the others show once, few, many or a class for expanded clones.

TRBJ2-1,NA,TRBD2,TRBV7-9,TGTGCCAGCAGCTGGGCGGGGGGCCCGGTGGGTGAGCAGTTCTTC,CASSWAGGPVGEQFF
TRBJ1-1,once,NA,TRBV4-3,TGCGCCAGCAGCCAAGATGATGCGGGCTGGAGCACTGAAGCTTTCTTT,CASSQDDAGWSTEAFF
TRBJ1-2,NA,NA,TRBV5-1,TGCGCCAGCAGCTTGGAACAGGTTCACGGCTACACCTTC,CASSLEQVHGYTF
TRBJ1-6,NA,TRBD1,TRBV6-5,TGTGCCAGCAGTTACTTGGGACAGAATTCACCCCTCCACTTT,CASSYLGQNSPLHF
TRBJ2-3,NA,NA,TRBV2,TGTGCCAGCGGGGGGGCCACAGATACGCAGTATTTT,CASGGATDTQYF
TRBJ1-1,NA,TRBD1,TRBV19,TGTGCCAGTAGGTGGGGACAGGCCCAAGGGGGAGCTTTCTTT,CASRWGQAQGGAFF
TRBJ2-1,once,NA,TRBV20-1,TGCAGTGCTGGGACTTATGGGGCCCAGTTCTTC,CSAGTYGAQFF
TRBJ2-5,NA,NA,TRBV28,TGTGCCAGCAGTTCCTGGACCCTTGGGGTTGAGACCCAGTACTTC,CASSSWTLGVETQYF
TRBJ1-3,NA,NA,TRBV4-1,TGCGCCAGCAGCCACAAAAACGTATTGACCTCTGGAAACACCATATATTTT,CASSHKNVLTSGNTIYF
TRBJ1-5,few,NA,TRBV6-6,TGTGCCAGCAGAGACTCATACAATCAGCCCCAGCATTTT,CASRDSYNQPQHF
TRBJ1-2,NA,TRBD1,TRBV6-5,TGTGCCAGCAGCTCCGGGACAGATGGCTACACCTTC,CASSSGTDGYTF
TRBJ2-1,NA,TRBD2,TRBV5-1,TGCGCCAGCAGCTTGGAATCCCTGAGCGGGGCCTACAATGAGCAGTTCTTC,CASSLESLSGAYNEQFF
TRBJ1-1,NA,NA,TRBV7-8,TGTGCCAGCAGCTTAGGATCAGGGGTAGGCACTGAAGCTTTCTTT,CASSLGSGVGTEAFF
TRBJ2-1,NA,TRBD2,TRBV2,TGTGCCAGTATCCAACCCCTAGCGGGGGGCCGGGTAGAGCAGTTCTTC,CASIQPLAGGRVEQFF
TRBJ1-6,NA,TRBD1,TRBV7-3,TGTGCCAGCGGACAGGCCGGAGATTCACCCCTCCACTTT,CASGQAGDSPLHF
TRBJ1-2,NA,NA,TRBV30,TGTGCCTGGAGTGTTCAGAGGGTGGAGTACACCTTC,CAWSVQRVEYTF
TRBJ1-5,NA,TRBD1,TRBV6-2/TRBV6-3,TGTGCCAGCAGCGCAAGACAGGGGGCGAACCAGCCCCAGCATTTT,CASSARQGANQPQHF
TRBJ1-2,NA,NA,TRBV5-1,TGCGCCAGCAGCTTGGGACAGGATAACTATGGCTACACCTTC,CASSLGQDNYGYTF
TRBJ2-1,once,NA,TRBV6-2/TRBV6-3,TGTGCCAGCAGTTATTCAGATCGGAAAGGGCTTGAGCAGTTCTTC,CASSYSDRKGLEQFF
TRBJ1-4,NA,NA,TRBV7-9,TGTGCCAGCAGCCCAACCGTCCAGGGTGAAAAACTGTTTTTT,CASSPTVQGEKLFF
TRBJ1-5,NA,NA,TRBV7-2,TGTGCCAGCAGTACGACGGGCGGAGCCTTTGGGCGGCCCCAGCATTTT,CASSTTGGAFGRPQHF
TRBJ1-4,NA,NA,TRBV5-5,TGTGCCAGCAGGGCTAGGACAGAAAATGAAAAACTGTTTTTT,CASRARTENEKLFF
TRBJ2-5,NA,TRBD2,TRBV28,TGTGCCAGCAGTTTAGAAGCGGGGGGGCCTGAGACCCAGTACTTC,CASSLEAGGPETQYF
TRBJ1-2,NA,NA,TRBV5-6,TGTGCCAGCAGCTTAAGACAGGCGGATGGCTACACCTTC,CASSLRQADGYTF
TRBJ1-5,NA,NA,TRBV6-2/TRBV6-3,TGTGCCAGCAGTTACTCGGGGGGGTTTAGCAATCAGCCCCAGCATTTT,CASSYSGGFSNQPQHF
TRBJ2-5,NA,NA,TRBV5-1,TGCGCCAGCAGCTTGGGCCGGGGAGAGACCCAGTACTTC,CASSLGRGETQYF
TRBJ1-6,NA,NA,TRBV5-5,TGTGCCAGCAGCGCCGGAGAATGGGATTCACCCCTCCACTTT,CASSAGEWDSPLHF
TRBJ1-6,NA,NA,TRBV9,TGTGCCAGCAGCGTAGATGGCTTTAGGAATTCACCCCTCCACTTT,CASSVDGFRNSPLHF
TRBJ1-6,NA,TRBD1,TRBV28,TGTGCCAGCAGTTGGCCCTCGGGACAGTTTAATTCACCCCTCCACTTT,CASSWPSGQFNSPLHF
TRBJ1-5,NA,NA,TRBV4-1,TGCGCCAGCAGCCAGGGGACCGATTCGCCCAATCAGCCCCAGCATTTT,CASSQGTDSPNQPQHF
TRBJ1-4,NA,NA,TRBV15,TGTGCCACCAGCAGAGACCATAATGAAAAACTGTTTTTT,CATSRDHNEKLFF
TRBJ1-1,NA,NA,TRBV13,TGTGCCAGCAGCTCTCTTTGGGGAGGGAACACTGAAGCTTTCTTT,CASSSLWGGNTEAFF
TRBJ1-5,NA,TRBD1,TRBV4-1,TGCGCCAGCAGCAAAGACAGGGGCAATCAGCCCCAGCATTTT,CASSKDRGNQPQHF
TRBJ1-6,NA,NA,TRBV5-8,TGTGCCAGCAGCTTTGACTTAGCAAATAATTCACCCCTCCACTTT,CASSFDLANNSPLHF
TRBJ2-1,NA,NA,TRBV29-1,TGCAGCGGGGGGAGCTCCTACAATGAGCAGTTCTTC,CSGGSSYNEQFF
TRBJ2-5,NA,NA,TRBV7-8,TGTGCCAGCAGCTTAAGCGGGCCTCAAGAGACCCAGTACTTC,CASSLSGPQETQYF
TRBJ1-5,NA,NA,TRBV10-2,TGCGCCAGCAGTGAGGGGGGTTGGAATCAGCCCCAGCATTTT,CASSEGGWNQPQHF
TRBJ1-3,NA,NA,TRBV5-5,TGTGCCAGCAGCTTGCCTGGGGCCGTCTCTGGAAACACCATATATTTT,CASSLPGAVSGNTIYF
TRBJ1-6,NA,NA,TRBV7-3,TGTGCCAGCAGCTTAATCGCACATGGGACACCCCTCCACTTT,CASSLIAHGTPLHF
TRBJ2-3,NA,NA,TRBV10-1,TGCGCCAGCCCAGTCTTAGATACGCAGTATTTT,CASPVLDTQYF
TRBJ1-6,NA,NA,TRBV30,TGTGCCTGGACCCCGTCGGACAGCTTCTATAATTCACCCCTCCACTTT,CAWTPSDSFYNSPLHF
TRBJ1-4,NA,NA,TRBV2,TGTGCCAGCATCACAGAAATTAATGAAAAACTGTTTTTT,CASITEINEKLFF
TRBJ1-5,NA,NA,TRBV28,TGTGCCAGCAGCCGGACAGTCAATCAGCCCCAGCATTTT,CASSRTVNQPQHF